The sequence of this T cell receptor beta chain was determined in a study of T cell responses to AZD1222 COVID-19 vaccine. CDR1 and CDR2 from the germline V gene are LNHDA and SQIVND (reference sequence). The CDR3 runs to 15 residues. After removal of 7 bases from V and 3 bases from J, the junction contained 9 bases not matched to a gene. This clone has only one observation. This table comes from immunoSEQ multiplex PCR, and its TCRdb copy is limited to in-frame clones, with some not included. The data show fewer than 150,000 clones, about 80% seen once. This sequence originates from an adult in good health. This material consisted of peripheral blood, taken on day 0 of AZD1222 vaccination. This sequence joins TRBV19 and TRBJ2-3; 8 nucleotides agree with TRBD1. CDR3 protein: CASTPDRDGTDTQYF. The CDR3, as DNA: TGTGCCAGTACCCCGGACAGGGATGGAACAGATACGCAGTATTTT.